Below are 22 T cell receptor beta chains sequenced from a single sample in a study of identical twins. TCRdb reprocessed the 5' RACE reads with MiXCR, giving one entry per CDR3 protein. The sample comprises a few hundred thousand distinct CDR3 sequences, approximately 11% of which are singletons, and about 3.9% rests with the top ten. These records were also assigned to another study, of yellow fever vaccine responses in identical twins.

The sample comprised memory (CD45RO+) T cells sorted from blood. These receptors originate from a woman aged 18-29 years in good health.

The table lists this clonotype with many counts. The rearrangement uses TRBV29-1 and TRBJ2-7; TRBD2 matches at 9 bases. Germline CDR1 SQVTM, CDR2 ANQGSEA. This CDR3 region has 16 residues. V dropped 4 bases and J dropped 1; count of bases not matched to a gene: 11. CDR3 nucleotide sequence: TGCAGCGTTGTCCCCGAGGGCGGGGGGGAGTCCTACGAGCAGTACTTC. It specifies CSVVPEGGGESYEQYF.

There are many counts of this clonotype. This chain links TRBV20-1 with TRBJ2-3; D gene unclear. This CDR3 has 15 amino acids. V was clipped by 1 base and J by 0 bases, with 11 bases between them. The germline gives CDR1 DFQATT, CDR2 SNEGSKA (reference sequence). The CDR3 DNA follows: TGCAGTGCTAGAGTACCCCCGGCTAGCACAGATACGCAGTATTTT. It yields the protein CSARVPPASTDTQYF.

The sample holds many counts of this clonotype. The chain carries TRBV5-1 and TRBJ2-1, with TRBD2 as a possible D gene (7 bases). Germline CDR1 SGHRS, CDR2 YFSETQ. V lost 4 bases to trimming and J lost 0 bases, with 8 bases between them. CDR3 length equals 14 residues. The CDR3, as DNA: TGCGCCAGCAGCGCGGGGGCCTCCTACAATGAGCAGTTCTTC. Translated: CASSAGASYNEQFF. The entire variable domain, with the rest obtained from reference TRBV5-1 and TRBJ2-1, is as follows: KAGVTQTPRYLIKTRGQQVTLSCSPISGHRSVSWYQQTPGQGLQFLFEYFSETQRNKGNFPGRFSGRQFSNSRSEMNVSTLELGDSALYLCASSAGASYNEQFFGPGTRLTVL.

The rearrangement links TRBV12-3 or TRBV12-4 to TRBJ2-5, with 7 bases lining up with TRBD1. Trimming cost V 6 bases and J 2 bases; bases outside gene matches: 6. The CDR3 loop spans 14 amino acids. DNA of the CDR3: TGTGCCAGCAGCCACCAGGGGGTACAAGAGACCCAGTACTTC. Translating gives CASSHQGVQETQYF.

This clonotype came up many times. The genes are TRBV11-3 and TRBJ2-5; D is unresolved. The germline V gene has CDR1 SGHNT and CDR2 YENEEA. The ends were cut back, 5 bases at V and 2 bases at J, with 6 bases in the middle. This CDR3 contains 12 residues. For the CDR3, the DNA is TGTGCCAGCAGCCTGAGGCAAGAGACCCAGTACTTC. This codes for CASSLRQETQYF. Full variable domain (remainder filled in from reference TRBV11-3 and TRBJ2-5): EAGVVQSPRYKIIEKKQPVAFWCNPISGHNTLYWYLQNLGQGPELLIRYENEEAVDDSQLPKDRFSAERLKGVDSTLKIQPAELGDSAVYLCASSLRQETQYFGPGTRLLVL.

This clonotype was seen more than once but under ten times. The gene calls are TRBV4-3 and TRBJ2-7, with 11 bases that match TRBD2. Germline CDR1 is LGHNA and CDR2 is YSLEER. V lost 0 bases and J lost 5; bases outside the gene matches: 6. The CDR3 is made up of 16 amino acids. The CDR3: CASSQDNLAGGNEQYF. CDR3 nucleotide sequence: TGCGCCAGCAGCCAAGATAACCTAGCGGGAGGCAACGAGCAGTACTTC.

This chain uses TRBV7-2 with TRBJ2-1; 8 nucleotides match TRBD2. Germline CDR1 and CDR2: SGHTA and FQGNSA. The CDR3 contains 15 residues. The junction had 4 bases not matched to a gene; V was cut back by 1 base and J by 5 bases. Here the CDR3 reads CASSLVTSGHNEQFF. The CDR3 DNA reads as TGTGCCAGCAGCTTAGTCACTAGCGGACACAATGAGCAGTTCTTC.

Many counts were recorded for this clonotype. The J gene is TRBJ2-6, the V gene TRBV2; D remains ambiguous. The CDR3 consists of 11 residues. V gave up 8 bases and J gave up 1 base, with 0 bases separating them. Germline assignment: CDR1 SNHLY and CDR2 FYNNEI. The CDR3 nucleotides are TGTGCCAGCTCTGGGGCCAACGTCCTGACTTTC. It yields the protein CASSGANVLTF.

Points on this clonotype: An end of the junction does not agree with germline; a read error may underlie this. This rearrangement joins TRBV7-7 to TRBJ2-5, with 10 bases matching TRBD1. The length of the CDR3 is 13 residues. The germline V gene encodes CDR1 SSHAT and CDR2 FNYEAQ (reference sequence). CDR3 loop: CASSRDRGETQYF. The CDR3 DNA reads as TGTGCTAGCAGCCGGGACAGGGGAGAGACCCAGTACTTC.

This clonotype was recorded a few times. The V call is TRBV7-2, the J call TRBJ2-3; 7 positions match TRBD2. The V and J ends lost 0 bases and 4 bases, in that order; junction bases with no gene match: 4. Germline assignment: CDR1 SGHTA and CDR2 FQGNSA. CDR3 length: 15 residues. The CDR3 is CASSLAGGKSDTQYF. CDR3 coding DNA: TGTGCCAGCAGCTTAGCGGGAGGGAAATCAGATACGCAGTATTTT.

This clonotype has only a few counts. The V and J genes are TRBV15 and TRBJ2-7; perhaps TRBD1 as D (6 bases). This CDR3 is built from 13 residues. The V gene lost 2 bases and the J gene lost 3 bases, with 8 bases spanning the gap. The germline CDR1 and CDR2 sequences are LNHNV and YYDKDF (reference sequence). DNA for the CDR3: TGTGCCACCAGCAGAAACAGGGTCTACGAGCAGTACTTC. The encoded protein is CATSRNRVYEQYF.

In its sample, this clonotype was seen many times. The rearrangement joins TRBV6-1 to TRBJ2-1, with D possibly TRBD2 on 5 matching bases. Trimming cost V 4 bases and J 7 bases, with 17 bases left between them. From germline, CDR1 is MNHNS and CDR2 SASEGT. The CDR3 totals 15 residues. In nucleotides, the CDR3 is TGTGCCAGCAGTGGCCATCTGGGGTCGGGGAATGAGCAGTTCTTC. Protein product: CASSGHLGSGNEQFF.

There are a few counts of this clonotype. The V gene is TRBV20-1, the J gene TRBJ1-5; TRBD1 agrees at 10 bases. J lost 4 bases, V lost 6 bases, and 9 bases had no gene match. Looked up from germline, CDR1 is DFQATT and CDR2 is SNEGSKA (reference sequence). The CDR3 length is 15 residues. The CDR3, as DNA: TGCAGTGCCCGGACAGGGGGTGCTGAGAATCAGCCCCAGCATTTT. Its translation is CSARTGGAENQPQHF.

This clonotype was found many times. This sequence joins TRBV28 and TRBJ2-4; TRBD1 matches at 9 bases. Germline loops: CDR1 MDHEN, CDR2 SYDVKM. V lost 2 bases and J lost 6; bases outside the gene matches: 8. This CDR3 is 16 amino acids long. CDR3 in DNA: TGTGCCAGCAGTTTACCTTCGGGGACAGGGAGAAACATTCAGTACTTC. As protein: CASSLPSGTGRNIQYF.

This clonotype was recorded many times. The chain combines TRBV30 with TRBJ2-7; possible D gene TRBD1, 5 bases. Germline V gene sequence: CDR1 GTSNPN, CDR2 SVGIG (reference sequence). CDR3 length: 13 amino acids. Deletions cut 2 bases from V and 2 bases from J, with 10 bases between. In DNA, the CDR3 is TGTGCCTGGAGTAGGGGTGGGGCCTACGAGCAGTACTTC. It specifies CAWSRGGAYEQYF.

There are a few counts of this clonotype. This chain uses TRBV20-1 with TRBJ2-7; 15 bases are shared with TRBD2. CDR3 length: 14 amino acids. Trimming cost V 4 bases and J 10 bases; bases outside gene matches: 8. Germline assignment: CDR1 DFQATT and CDR2 SNEGSKA (reference sequence). The CDR3 here is CSANIGLAGGKQYF. DNA of the CDR3: TGCAGTGCTAACATCGGACTAGCGGGGGGGAAACAGTACTTC.

V and J are TRBV3-1 and TRBJ2-1; possibly TRBD2 for D (5 bases). There are 12 residues in the CDR3. Trimming pared 1 base from V and 10 bases from J, leaving 8 bases between. The germline gives CDR1 LGHDT, CDR2 YNNKEL (reference sequence). The CDR3 region is CASSQVGVEQFF. CDR3 coding DNA: TGTGCCAGCAGCCAAGTCGGGGTGGAGCAGTTCTTC.

The V and J genes are TRBV29-1 and TRBJ2-5; 7 nucleotides agree with TRBD1. The CDR3 runs to 13 residues. CDR1 is SQVTM and CDR2 is ANQGSEA in the germline V gene. Trimming took 2 bases from V and 5 from J; bases not matched to a gene: 5. CDR3 nucleotides: TGCAGCGTTGAATACAGGGGTGGCGAGACCCAGTACTTC. Encoded protein: CSVEYRGGETQYF.

This clonotype was observed a few times. This sequence joins TRBV9 and TRBJ2-7; no clear D. The V end was cut by 0 bases, the J end by 2 bases, with 9 bases between. This CDR3 has 14 amino acids. Germline V gives CDR1 SGDLS, CDR2 YYNGEE. Here the CDR3 reads CASSVALPPYEQYF. The CDR3 nucleotides are TGTGCCAGCAGCGTAGCTCTCCCCCCCTACGAGCAGTACTTC.

The J gene is TRBJ2-1, the V gene TRBV25-1; 8 positions agree with TRBD1. The germline V gene has CDR1 MGHDK and CDR2 SYGVNS. This CDR3 contains 16 residues. The trim removed 5 bases at V and 9 bases at J, leaving 15 bases unmatched. The CDR3 loop is CASSQPAGGASGEQFF. In nucleotides, the CDR3 is TGTGCCAGCAGTCAACCCGCAGGGGGCGCTTCTGGTGAGCAGTTCTTC.

This clonotype occurred many times. V is TRBV12-3 or TRBV12-4 and J is TRBJ2-2, with 8 bases aligning to TRBD2. The CDR3 length is 15 residues. V lost 5 bases and J lost 0; bases outside the gene matches: 2. The DNA for the CDR3 is TGTGCCAGCAGTGGGACTAGGTCGAACACCGGGGAGCTGTTTTTT. Amino acid sequence: CASSGTRSNTGELFF.

This clonotype showed up many times. The rearrangement uses TRBV4-2 and TRBJ2-3; 8 bases match TRBD2. Germline assignment: CDR1 LGHNA and CDR2 YNFKEQ. The V gene end was trimmed by 2 bases and the J gene end by 0 bases; junction bases not matched to a gene: 7. This CDR3 contains 17 residues. The CDR3 region has the DNA TGTGCCAGCAGCCAACAATCGGGGGGGGGGAGCACAGATACGCAGTATTTT. As protein: CASSQQSGGGSTDTQYF.